This T cell receptor (beta chain) is drawn from a study of T cell responses to AZD1222 COVID-19 vaccine. In germline, CDR1 is DFQATT, CDR2 SNEGSKA (reference sequence). The CDR3 contains 10 residues. V lost 4 bases to trimming and J lost 5 bases, with 5 bases between them. The protocol was immunoSEQ multiplex PCR, while the TCRdb copy is restricted to in-frame clones and leaves out a portion. This sample has 200,000 to 250,000 clones, with roughly 94% found just once. This sample comprised peripheral blood, obtained 28 days after the second dose of the MenACWY control vaccine. The rearrangement uses TRBV20-1 and TRBJ2-5; D is ambiguous. This TCR was recovered from an adult who received the MenACWY meningococcal vaccine as a control. DNA for the CDR3: TGCAGTGCTAAAAGGGAGACCCAGTACTTC. Translated, it gives CSAKRETQYF.